This record concerns one T cell receptor (beta chain) sequence. Using immunoSEQ multiplex PCR, the repertoire was profiled, and TCRdb retains in-frame clones only, with some absent. The sample includes about 120,000 clones, 70% to 90% seen only once; the top ten take 30% to 50%. The data are from a study of control samples from healthy donors and cancer patients. Germline V CDR1 and CDR2: LGHNT, FRNRAP. Trimming took off 6 bases at V and 7 bases at J, with 6 bases between the two ends. The CDR3 loop spans 11 amino acids. This sequence joins TRBV12-5 and TRBJ2-2, with D unclear. The receptor was derived from a man between 50 and 59 years old in good health. The sequencing sample was made of blood. The CDR3 sequence: CASGKYGELFF. CDR3 nucleotide sequence: TGTGCTAGTGGAAAGTACGGGGAGCTGTTTTTT.